The 2 T cell receptor beta chains below come from one sample, sequenced in a study of T-cell memory formation after mild COVID-19. TCRdb re-called the 5' RACE reads through MiXCR, storing one row per CDR3 protein. The repertoire holds 100,000 to 140,000 distinct CDR3 sequences, with over 13% as singletons. The sequencing sample was made of PBMCs or a T cell subset sorted from them (not recorded which). These TCRs come from a young man who had mild COVID-19 (a few samples of this study predate the infection). Cell type and time point are not known.

This clonotype was counted a few times. The genes are TRBV10-3 and TRBJ2-7, with D possibly matching TRBD1 (6 bases). V was pared by 6 bases and J by 2 bases, with 14 bases between. From germline, CDR1 is ENHRY and CDR2 SYGVKD. The CDR3 extends over 14 amino acids. CDR3 DNA sequence: TGTGCCATCAGGTTGGGACCAGGGGCCTACGAGCAGTACGTC. Translation: CAIRLGPGAYEQYV.

The chain recombines TRBV9 with TRBJ1-2, with a tentative D call TRBD1 (5 bases). CDR1 is SGDLS and CDR2 is YYNGEE in the germline V gene. The ends were cut back, 2 bases at V and 4 bases at J, with 15 bases in the middle. The CDR3 length is 15 residues. The CDR3 loop is CASSVQDGAGYGYTF. DNA for the CDR3: TGTGCCAGCAGCGTTCAGGATGGGGCAGGCTATGGCTACACCTTC.